The T cell receptor (beta chain) described here comes from a study of T cells in narcolepsy. Sequencing used immunoSEQ multiplex PCR; TCRdb keeps in-frame clones, though not all of them. The sample has 26,000 or so clones, about four fifths seen once. The sample comprised CD45RA- memory CD4+ T cells from PBMCs. The clonotype was recovered from a human donor with narcolepsy.

CDR3 sequence: CASHRVRRETQYF. As DNA, the CDR3 is TGTGCCAGCCACCGGGTTAGGAGGGAGACCCAGTACTTC. The rearrangement links TRBV7-2 to TRBJ2-5, with a weak D call TRBD2 (5 bases). V was pared by 8 bases and J by 5 bases, with 15 bases between. Germline CDR1 SGHTA, CDR2 FQGNSA. The CDR3 contains 13 residues. The variable domain in full, with the rest retrieved from reference TRBV7-2 and TRBJ2-5, is GAGVSQSPSNKVTEKGKDVELRCDPISGHTALYWYRQSLGQGLEFLIYFQGNSAPDKSGLPSDRFSAERTGGSVSTLTIQRTQQEDSAVYLCASHRVRRETQYFGPGTRLLVL.